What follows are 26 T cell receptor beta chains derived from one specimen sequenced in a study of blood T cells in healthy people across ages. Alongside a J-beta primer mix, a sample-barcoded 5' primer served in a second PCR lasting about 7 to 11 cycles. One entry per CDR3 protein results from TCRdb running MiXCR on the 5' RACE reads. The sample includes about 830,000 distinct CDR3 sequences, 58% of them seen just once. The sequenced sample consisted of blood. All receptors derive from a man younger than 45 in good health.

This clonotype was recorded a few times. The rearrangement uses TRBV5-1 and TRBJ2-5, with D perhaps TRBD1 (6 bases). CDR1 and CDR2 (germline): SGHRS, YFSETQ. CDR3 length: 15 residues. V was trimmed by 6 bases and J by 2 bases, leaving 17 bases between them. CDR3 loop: CASKEIGTTQETQYF. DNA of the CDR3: TGCGCCAGCAAAGAGATCGGGACAACACAAGAGACCCAGTACTTC.

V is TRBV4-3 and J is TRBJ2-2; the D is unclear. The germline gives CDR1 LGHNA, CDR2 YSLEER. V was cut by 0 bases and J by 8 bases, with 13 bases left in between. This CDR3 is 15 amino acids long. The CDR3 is CASSQEPDKRGELFF. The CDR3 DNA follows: TGCGCCAGCAGCCAAGAACCCGATAAACGAGGGGAGCTGTTTTTT.

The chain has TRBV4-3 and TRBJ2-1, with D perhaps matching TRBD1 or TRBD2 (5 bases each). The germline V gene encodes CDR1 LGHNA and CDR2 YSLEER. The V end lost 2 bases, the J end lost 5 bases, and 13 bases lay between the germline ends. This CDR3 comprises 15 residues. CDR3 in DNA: TGCGCCAGCAGCCAAAATTGGGACCCAAACAATGAGCAGTTCTTC. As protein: CASSQNWDPNNEQFF.

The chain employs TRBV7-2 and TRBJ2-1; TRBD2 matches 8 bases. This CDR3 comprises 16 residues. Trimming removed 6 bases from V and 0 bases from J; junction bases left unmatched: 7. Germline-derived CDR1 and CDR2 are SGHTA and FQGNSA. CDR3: CASRSGLASSYNEQFF. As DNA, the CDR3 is TGTGCCAGCAGATCCGGACTAGCCAGCTCCTACAATGAGCAGTTCTTC.

The CDR3 here is CASSVAGTGVNEQYF. The CDR3 nucleotides read TGTGCCAGCAGCGTCGCCGGGACAGGGGTAAATGAGCAGTACTTC. The chain links TRBV9 to TRBJ2-7; 10 nucleotides agree with TRBD1. J gave up 7 bases and V 2 bases, and 9 bases lay outside the gene matches. This CDR3 has 15 amino acids. Germline CDR1 is SGDLS and CDR2 is YYNGEE.

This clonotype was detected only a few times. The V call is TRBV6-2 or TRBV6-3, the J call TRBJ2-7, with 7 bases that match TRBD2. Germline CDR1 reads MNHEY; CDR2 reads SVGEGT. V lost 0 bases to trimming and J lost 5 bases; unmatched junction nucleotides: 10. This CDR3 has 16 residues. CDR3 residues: CASSYSSGLPRHEQYF. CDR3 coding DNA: TGTGCCAGCAGTTACTCTTCGGGACTACCCAGGCACGAGCAGTACTTC.

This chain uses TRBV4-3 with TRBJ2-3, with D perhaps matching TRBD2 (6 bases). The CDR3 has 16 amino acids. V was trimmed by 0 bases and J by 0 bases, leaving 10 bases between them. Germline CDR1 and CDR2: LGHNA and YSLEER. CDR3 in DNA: TGCGCCAGCAGCCAAGATGTGCGGGGTAGCACAGATACGCAGTATTTT. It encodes CASSQDVRGSTDTQYF.

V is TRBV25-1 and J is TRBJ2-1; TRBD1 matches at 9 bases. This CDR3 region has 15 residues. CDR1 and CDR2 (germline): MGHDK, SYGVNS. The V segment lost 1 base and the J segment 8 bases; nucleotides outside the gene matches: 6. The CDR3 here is CASSEWGQGRDEQFF. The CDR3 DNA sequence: TGTGCCAGCAGTGAATGGGGACAGGGTCGGGATGAGCAGTTCTTC.

DNA for the CDR3: TGTGCCAGCAGCCACGGTCGAAGGGGACAGACCCAAGAGACCCAGTTCTTC. This sequence encodes CASSHGRRGQTQETQFF. The rearrangement links TRBV12-3 or TRBV12-4 to TRBJ2-5; 7 bases line up with TRBD1. Gene TRBJ2-1 matches the end of the DNA better, so the J call may be wrong. CDR3 length: 17 residues.

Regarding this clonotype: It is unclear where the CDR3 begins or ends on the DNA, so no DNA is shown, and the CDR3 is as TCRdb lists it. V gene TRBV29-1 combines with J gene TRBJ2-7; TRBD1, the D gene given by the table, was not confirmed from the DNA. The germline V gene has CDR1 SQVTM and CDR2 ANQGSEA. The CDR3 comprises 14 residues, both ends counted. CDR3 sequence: CSVEFRGRSYEQYF.

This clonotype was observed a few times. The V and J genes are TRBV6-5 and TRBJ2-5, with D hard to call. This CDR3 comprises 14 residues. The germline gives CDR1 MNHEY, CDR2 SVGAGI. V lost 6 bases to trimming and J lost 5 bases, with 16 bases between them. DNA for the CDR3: TGTGCCAGCAGCCCCACAGCTCGTGGGGAGACCCAGTACTTC. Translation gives CASSPTARGETQYF.

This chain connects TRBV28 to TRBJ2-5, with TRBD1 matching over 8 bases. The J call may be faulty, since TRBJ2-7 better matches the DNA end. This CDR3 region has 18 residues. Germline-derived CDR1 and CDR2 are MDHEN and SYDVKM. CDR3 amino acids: CASSFSPLTGAPDYEQYF. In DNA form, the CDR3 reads TGTGCCAGCAGTTTTAGCCCTTTGACAGGGGCCCCCGACTACGAGCAGTACTTC.

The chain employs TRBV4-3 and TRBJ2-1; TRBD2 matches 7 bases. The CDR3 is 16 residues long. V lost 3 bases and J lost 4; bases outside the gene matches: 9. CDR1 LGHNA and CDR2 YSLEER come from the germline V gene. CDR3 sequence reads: CASSQRSGELYNEQFF. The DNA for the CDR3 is TGCGCCAGCAGCCAGCGAAGCGGGGAGTTGTACAATGAGCAGTTCTTC.

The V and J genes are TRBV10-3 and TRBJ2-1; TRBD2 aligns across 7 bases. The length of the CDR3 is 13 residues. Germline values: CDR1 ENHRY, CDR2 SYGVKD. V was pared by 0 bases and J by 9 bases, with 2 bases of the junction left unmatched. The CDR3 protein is CAISESGGTEQFF. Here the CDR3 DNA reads TGTGCCATCAGTGAGTCGGGGGGGACTGAGCAGTTCTTC.

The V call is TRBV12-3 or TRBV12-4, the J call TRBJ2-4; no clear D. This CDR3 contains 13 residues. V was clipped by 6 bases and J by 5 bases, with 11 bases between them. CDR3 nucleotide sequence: TGTGCCAGCAGCCCCGTACGGGAAAACATTCAGTACTTC. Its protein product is CASSPVRENIQYF.

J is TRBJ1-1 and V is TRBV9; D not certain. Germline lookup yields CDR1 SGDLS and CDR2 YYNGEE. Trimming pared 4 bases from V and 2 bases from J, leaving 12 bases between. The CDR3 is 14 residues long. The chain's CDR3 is CASSPSKRNTEAFF. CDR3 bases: TGTGCCAGCAGCCCGAGCAAAAGAAACACTGAAGCTTTCTTT.

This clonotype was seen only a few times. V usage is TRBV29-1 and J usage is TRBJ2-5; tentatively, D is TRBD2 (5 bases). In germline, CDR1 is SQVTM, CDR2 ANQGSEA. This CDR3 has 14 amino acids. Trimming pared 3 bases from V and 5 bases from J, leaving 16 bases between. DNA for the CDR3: TGCAGCGTTGAGATCTCAGGTTCGGGGGAGACCCAGTACTTC. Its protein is CSVEISGSGETQYF.

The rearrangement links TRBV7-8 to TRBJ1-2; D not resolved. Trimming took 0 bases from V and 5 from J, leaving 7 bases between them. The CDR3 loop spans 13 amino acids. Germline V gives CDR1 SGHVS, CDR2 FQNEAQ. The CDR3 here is CASSLAREYGYTF. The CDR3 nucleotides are TGTGCCAGCAGCTTAGCGAGGGAGTATGGCTACACCTTC.

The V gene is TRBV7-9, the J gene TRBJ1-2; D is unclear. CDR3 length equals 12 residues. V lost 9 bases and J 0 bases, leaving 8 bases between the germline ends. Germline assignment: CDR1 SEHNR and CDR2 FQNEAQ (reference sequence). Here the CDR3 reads CARDEANYGYTF. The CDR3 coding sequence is TGTGCCAGAGACGAAGCTAACTATGGCTACACCTTC.

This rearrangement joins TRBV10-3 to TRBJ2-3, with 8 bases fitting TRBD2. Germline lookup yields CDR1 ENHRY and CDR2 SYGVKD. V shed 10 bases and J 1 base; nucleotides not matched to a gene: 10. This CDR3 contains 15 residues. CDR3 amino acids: CATPGLAGGTDTQYF. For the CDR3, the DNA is TGTGCCACTCCCGGACTAGCCGGGGGCACAGATACGCAGTATTTT.

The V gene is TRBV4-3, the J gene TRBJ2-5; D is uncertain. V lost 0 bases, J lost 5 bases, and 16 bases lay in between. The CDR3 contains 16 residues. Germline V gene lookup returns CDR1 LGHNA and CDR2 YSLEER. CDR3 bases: TGCGCCAGCAGCCAAGATGGGTCCCTAGTCAGGGAGACCCAGTACTTC. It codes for CASSQDGSLVRETQYF.

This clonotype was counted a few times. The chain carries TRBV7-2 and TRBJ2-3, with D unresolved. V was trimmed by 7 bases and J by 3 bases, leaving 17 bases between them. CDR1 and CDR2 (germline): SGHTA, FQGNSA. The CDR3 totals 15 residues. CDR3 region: CASNPGGPMTDTQYF. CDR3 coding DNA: TGTGCCAGCAACCCCGGCGGCCCAATGACAGATACGCAGTATTTT.

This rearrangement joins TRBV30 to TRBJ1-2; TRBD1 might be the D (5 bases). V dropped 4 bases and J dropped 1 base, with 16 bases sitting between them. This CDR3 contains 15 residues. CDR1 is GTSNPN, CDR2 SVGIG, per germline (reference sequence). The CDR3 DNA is TGTGCCTGGATGGTTGGAGACAGAAATAACTATGGCTACACCTTC. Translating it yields CAWMVGDRNNYGYTF.

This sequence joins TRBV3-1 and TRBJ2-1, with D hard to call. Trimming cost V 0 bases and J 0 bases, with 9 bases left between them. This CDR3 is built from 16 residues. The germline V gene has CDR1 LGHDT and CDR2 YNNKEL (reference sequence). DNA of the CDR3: TGTGCCAGCAGCCAAGACTTAGCCACCTCCTACAATGAGCAGTTCTTC. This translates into CASSQDLATSYNEQFF.

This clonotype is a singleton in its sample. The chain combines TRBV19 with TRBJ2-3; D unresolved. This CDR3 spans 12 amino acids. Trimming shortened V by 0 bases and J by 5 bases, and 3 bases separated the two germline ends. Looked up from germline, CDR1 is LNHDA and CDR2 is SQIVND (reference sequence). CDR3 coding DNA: TGTGCCAGTAGTATAGATCAAGATACGCAGTATTTT. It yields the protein CASSIDQDTQYF.

The DNA of the CDR3 is TGCGCCAGCCGCCCCGCGGCAGTCTCCTACAATGAGCAGTTCTTC. Amino acids: CASRPAAVSYNEQFF. This sequence joins TRBV4-1 and TRBJ2-1; D not certain. CDR3 length: 15 residues. Trimming left V 8 bases short and J 0 bases short, with 14 bases between. Germline assignment: CDR1 MGHRA and CDR2 YSYEKL.